This T cell receptor beta chain was obtained from a study of blood T cell repertoires in COVID-19. The CDR3 has 17 residues. Germline V gene lookup returns CDR1 LGHNA and CDR2 YSLEER. V lost 3 bases and J lost 8; bases outside the gene matches: 16. Clones were read by immunoSEQ multiplex PCR, and TCRdb kept only the in-frame ones, dropping some. This sample has a few hundred thousand clones, with around 82% found just once. This sequence joins TRBV4-3 and TRBJ2-1; 7 positions agree with TRBD2. The receptor comes from a woman between 18 and 29 years old with acute or convalescent COVID-19. Sequenced sample: peripheral blood. CDR3 sequence: CASSQGSYARGRDEQFF. CDR3 in DNA: TGCGCCAGCAGCCAGGGGTCCTATGCTCGGGGGAGGGATGAGCAGTTCTTC.